The 25 T cell receptor beta chains below were found in one sample sequenced in a study of PD-L1 blockade in urothelial cancer. The assay was immunoSEQ multiplex PCR, and TCRdb's table has in-frame clones only and misses some. The sample carries around 32,000 clones, about 90% recorded once. The specimen comprised PBMCs, sampled around atezolizumab (anti-PD-L1) treatment. The receptor set was obtained from a man in his fifties or sixties with urothelial cancer.

The genes are TRBV19 and TRBJ1-2; 8 nucleotides align to TRBD1. The germline V gene encodes CDR1 LNHDA and CDR2 SQIVND (reference sequence). CDR3 length: 15 amino acids. V lost 5 bases, J lost 4 bases, and 9 bases stayed unmatched. CDR3 protein: CASSQDRVSPYGYTF. The CDR3, as DNA: TGTGCCAGTAGTCAGGACAGGGTCAGTCCCTATGGCTACACCTTC.

The J gene is TRBJ1-2, the V gene TRBV2; 9 bases agree with TRBD1. With V trimmed by 6 bases and J by 0 bases, 14 bases remained unmatched. Per the germline V gene, CDR1 is SNHLY and CDR2 is FYNNEI. The length of the CDR3 is 18 residues. CDR3 loop: CASSKGGTGIPSNYGYTF. In nucleotides, the CDR3 is TGTGCCAGCAGCAAAGGGGGGACAGGGATCCCCTCTAACTATGGCTACACCTTC.

V gene TRBV2 combines with J gene TRBJ2-7; D remains ambiguous. This CDR3 is built from 10 residues. The V and J ends lost 6 bases and 4 bases respectively, with 4 bases between them. CDR1 and CDR2 (germline): SNHLY, FYNNEI. CDR3 sequence: CASSGYEQYF. DNA for the CDR3: TGTGCCAGCAGCGGGTACGAGCAGTACTTC.

The chain couples TRBV12-2 to TRBJ1-4. TRBV12-2 is termed a pseudogene. This CDR3 spans 17 amino acids. DNA of the CDR3: TGTGCAAGTCGCTTAAAGCGCCAGACTGCAACTAATGAAAAACTGTTTTTT. Amino acid sequence: CASRLKRQTATNEKLFF.

The chain uses TRBV7-9 and TRBJ2-1; D is perhaps TRBD1 (6 bases). V lost 6 bases and J 11 bases, leaving 20 bases between the germline ends. This CDR3 has 14 amino acids. The germline gives CDR1 SEHNR, CDR2 FQNEAQ (reference sequence). CDR3 bases: TGTGCCAGCAGGGAGGTGGGGGCAGGTACAAAGCAGTTCTTC. Translated: CASREVGAGTKQFF.

Here the CDR3 reads CSVRQATNTEAFF. As DNA, the CDR3 is TGCAGCGTGCGACAGGCGACGAACACTGAAGCTTTCTTT. This chain links TRBV29-1 with TRBJ1-1; a possible D gene is TRBD1 (6 bases). There are 13 residues in the CDR3. Germline V gene sequence: CDR1 SQVTM, CDR2 ANQGSEA. Trimming left V 6 bases short and J 1 base short, with 12 bases between.

The CDR3 reads CATLGASQYF. As DNA, the CDR3 is TGTGCCACCTTGGGGGCCTCTCAGTACTTC. This rearrangement joins TRBV7-9 to TRBJ2-4; perhaps TRBD1 as D (6 bases). In germline, CDR1 is SEHNR, CDR2 FQNEAQ (reference sequence). The CDR3 spans 10 residues. V was shortened by 10 bases and J by 12 bases, with 13 bases between the two germline ends. Filled out from reference TRBV7-9 and TRBJ2-4, the complete variable domain reads DTGVSQNPRHKITKRGQNVTFRCDPISEHNRLYWYRQTLGQGPEFLTYFQNEAQLEKSRLLSDRFSAERPKGSFSTLEIQRTEQGDSAMYLCATLGASQYFGAGTRLSVL.

The chain couples TRBV4-3 to TRBJ2-1, with TRBD2 identical over 8 bases. The germline CDR1 and CDR2 sequences are LGHNA and YSLEER. The CDR3 covers 17 residues. The V gene end was trimmed by 0 bases and the J gene end by 0 bases; junction bases not matched to a gene: 4. CDR3 loop: CASSQDGTSGSYNEQFF. Written as DNA, the CDR3 is TGCGCCAGCAGCCAAGATGGCACTAGCGGCTCCTACAATGAGCAGTTCTTC.

This clone was seen only a few times. The chain couples TRBV7-6 to TRBJ1-6; D gene uncertain. The germline CDR1 and CDR2 sequences are SGHVS and FNYEAQ. This CDR3 spans 16 amino acids. V lost 1 base and J 0 bases, leaving 7 bases between the germline ends. The CDR3 here is CASSLGGGSYNSPLHF. In nucleotides, the CDR3 is TGTGCCAGCAGCTTAGGAGGAGGCTCCTATAATTCACCCCTCCACTTT.

V usage is TRBV9 and J usage is TRBJ2-5; 8 positions agree with TRBD1. The CDR3 has 17 residues. With 4 bases clipped from V and 2 bases from J, the junction kept 13 bases outside the gene matches. Germline-derived CDR1 and CDR2 are SGDLS and YYNGEE. The CDR3 protein is CASSPTGQAGLQETQYF. The CDR3 region has the DNA TGTGCCAGCAGCCCGACGGGACAGGCGGGCCTACAAGAGACCCAGTACTTC.

This CDR3 reads CASSLGTGGDYGYTF. The CDR3 DNA reads as TGTGCCAGCAGCCTCGGGACAGGGGGGGACTATGGCTACACCTTC. The chain has TRBV14 and TRBJ1-2; 11 bases are a match to TRBD1. This CDR3 spans 15 amino acids. V was pared by 4 bases and J by 3 bases, with 4 bases of the junction left unmatched. Germline lookup yields CDR1 SGHDN and CDR2 FVKESK.

The V call is TRBV7-9, the J call TRBJ2-2; weak D call: TRBD1 (5 bases). Germline V gene lookup returns CDR1 SEHNR and CDR2 FQNEAQ (reference sequence). V lost 4 bases and J 6 bases, leaving 21 bases between the germline ends. This CDR3 region has 17 residues. The CDR3 DNA follows: TGTGCCAGCAGCTATGGACATTACGGGTACCGGGCCGGGGAGCTGTTTTTT. Amino acids: CASSYGHYGYRAGELFF.

This chain joins TRBV6-5 and TRBJ2-2; D may be TRBD2 (5 bases). V was shortened by 3 bases and J by 7 bases, with 12 bases between the two germline ends. This CDR3 has 14 residues. Germline V gene sequence: CDR1 MNHEY, CDR2 SVGAGI. In DNA, the CDR3 is TGTGCCAGCAGTTATAACGGGGAGAACGGGGAGCTGTTTTTT. Translated, it gives CASSYNGENGELFF.

The table lists this clone with a few counts. The CDR3 nucleotides are TGTGCCAGCCTTCCGGGACAGGGCTACGAGCAGTACTTC. Its translation is CASLPGQGYEQYF. The chain is built from TRBV2 and TRBJ2-7; TRBD1 matches at 9 bases. CDR1 is SNHLY, CDR2 FYNNEI, per germline. The CDR3 is made up of 13 amino acids. Losses at the gene ends were 8 bases for V and 3 bases for J; bases not matched to a gene: 5.

V usage is TRBV7-2 and J usage is TRBJ1-1, with D possibly TRBD1 on 5 matching bases. V lost 6 bases and J 5 bases, leaving 16 bases between the germline ends. The CDR3 is 14 amino acids. In germline, CDR1 is SGHTA, CDR2 FQGNSA. This CDR3 is CASRAGRLTTEAFF. In DNA form, the CDR3 reads TGTGCCAGCAGAGCAGGGCGCTTGACGACTGAAGCTTTCTTT.

The chain couples TRBV6-1 to TRBJ2-1, with a weak D call TRBD1 (7 bases). The germline CDR1 and CDR2 sequences are MNHNS and SASEGT. Trimming took 5 bases from V and 7 from J, leaving 18 bases between them. This CDR3 spans 15 amino acids. The CDR3 coding sequence is TGTGCCAGCAGTCCCCACACCTCAGGGGGGAATGAGCAGTTCTTC. As protein: CASSPHTSGGNEQFF.

The chain carries TRBV9 and TRBJ1-1; perhaps TRBD1 as D (6 bases). V lost 0 bases to trimming and J lost 1 base, with 10 bases between them. The germline V gene has CDR1 SGDLS and CDR2 YYNGEE. This CDR3 contains 15 residues. The CDR3 region is CASSVVGTSNTEAFF. Written as DNA, the CDR3 is TGTGCCAGCAGCGTAGTTGGGACATCGAACACTGAAGCTTTCTTT.

This sequence joins TRBV7-9 and TRBJ2-7; perhaps TRBD1 as D (6 bases). The CDR3 contains 15 residues. V lost 5 bases, J lost 7 bases, and 21 bases lay in between. Germline loops: CDR1 SEHNR, CDR2 FQNEAQ (reference sequence). The CDR3 bases are TGTGCCAGCAGCCCGGTCGGGGCAGGGGTCCGTGAGCAGTACTTC. Translating it yields CASSPVGAGVREQYF.

The V call is TRBV9, the J call TRBJ1-2; TRBD1 might be the D (5 bases). V was trimmed by 0 bases and J by 6 bases, leaving 12 bases between them. Germline-derived CDR1 and CDR2 are SGDLS and YYNGEE. CDR3 size: 14 residues. CDR3 coding DNA: TGTGCCAGCAGCGTAGCTGCGCAGGGTCATGGCTACACCTTC. Protein sequence: CASSVAAQGHGYTF. Variable domain in full (rest from reference TRBV9 and TRBJ1-2): DSGVTQTPKHLITATGQRVTLRCSPRSGDLSVYWYQQSLDQGLQFLIQYYNGEERAKGNILERFSAQQFPDLHSELNLSSLELGDSALYFCASSVAAQGHGYTFGSGTRLTVV.

This clone was counted a single time. The rearrangement links TRBV28 to TRBJ2-3; the D gene is possibly TRBD2 (6 bases). The CDR3 length is 12 residues. Looked up from germline, CDR1 is MDHEN and CDR2 is SYDVKM. Between the trimmed V and J ends, which lost 5 bases and 6 bases, there was a span of 9 bases. The CDR3 loop reads CASSQAGDTQYF. The CDR3 nucleotides read TGTGCCAGCAGTCAGGCGGGGGATACGCAGTATTTT.

The chain couples TRBV28 to TRBJ1-5; no firm D call. The CDR3 has 12 amino acids. Trimming stripped 4 bases from V and 4 bases from J, with 5 bases between. Per germline, CDR1 MDHEN and CDR2 SYDVKM. The CDR3 loop is CASSYTNQPQHF. For the CDR3, the DNA is TGTGCCAGCAGTTACACAAATCAGCCCCAGCATTTT.

V and J are TRBV19 and TRBJ1-1, with a possible D match to TRBD1 (5 bases). Trimming shortened V by 5 bases and J by 1 base, and 11 bases separated the two germline ends. From germline, CDR1 is LNHDA and CDR2 SQIVND (reference sequence). This CDR3 is 14 amino acids long. Here the CDR3 DNA reads TGTGCCAGTAGTTTTTCGGGGGGGAACACTGAAGCTTTCTTT. The encoded protein is CASSFSGGNTEAFF.

The J gene is TRBJ2-5, the V gene TRBV7-8; D is unresolved. Trimming removed 3 bases at V and 5 bases at J, with 19 bases between. Germline V gene lookup returns CDR1 SGHVS and CDR2 FQNEAQ. CDR3 size: 16 residues. The CDR3 region has the DNA TGTGCCAGCAGCTTTACAGTTGGCAGGATTGGGGAGACCCAGTACTTC. It codes for CASSFTVGRIGETQYF.

V usage is TRBV7-9 and J usage is TRBJ2-7, with unresolved D. V shed 5 bases and J shed 5 bases, with 13 bases lying between them. Germline loops: CDR1 SEHNR, CDR2 FQNEAQ (reference sequence). CDR3 length: 13 residues. CDR3 DNA: TGTGCCAGCAGCGTTGGAGACTGGGACGAGCAGTACTTC. Translating it yields CASSVGDWDEQYF. The complete variable domain, with remaining parts taken from reference TRBV7-9 and TRBJ2-7, reads DTGVSQNPRHKITKRGQNVTFRCDPISEHNRLYWYRQTLGQGPEFLTYFQNEAQLEKSRLLSDRFSAERPKGSFSTLEIQRTEQGDSAMYLCASSVGDWDEQYFGPGTRLTVT.

V usage is TRBV9 and J usage is TRBJ2-3, with 8 bases lining up with TRBD1. Losses at the gene ends were 1 base for V and 1 base for J; bases not matched to a gene: 8. Germline assignment: CDR1 SGDLS and CDR2 YYNGEE. The CDR3 is made up of 17 amino acids. The CDR3 loop reads CASSVYIGTGGTDTQYF. Written as DNA, the CDR3 is TGTGCCAGCAGCGTATACATAGGGACAGGAGGCACAGATACGCAGTATTTT.